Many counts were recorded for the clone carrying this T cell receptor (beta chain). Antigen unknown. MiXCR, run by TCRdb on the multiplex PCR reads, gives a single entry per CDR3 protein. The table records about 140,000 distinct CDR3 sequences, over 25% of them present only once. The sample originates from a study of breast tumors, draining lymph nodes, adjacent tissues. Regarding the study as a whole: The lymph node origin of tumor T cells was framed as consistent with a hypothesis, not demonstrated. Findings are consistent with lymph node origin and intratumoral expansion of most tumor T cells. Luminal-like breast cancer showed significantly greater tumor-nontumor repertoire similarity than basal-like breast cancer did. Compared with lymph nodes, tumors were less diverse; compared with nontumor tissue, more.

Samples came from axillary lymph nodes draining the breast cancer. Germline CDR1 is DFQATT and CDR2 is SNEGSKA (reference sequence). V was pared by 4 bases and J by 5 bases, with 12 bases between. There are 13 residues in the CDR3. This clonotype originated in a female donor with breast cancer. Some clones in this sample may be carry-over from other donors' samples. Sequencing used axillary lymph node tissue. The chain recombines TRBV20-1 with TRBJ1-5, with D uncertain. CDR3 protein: CSATLGSDQPQHF. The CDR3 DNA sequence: TGCAGTGCTACCCTAGGCTCGGATCAGCCCCAGCATTTT.